This T cell receptor (beta chain) was identified during a study of blood T cell repertoires in COVID-19. Overall study: COVID-19 samples from acute and convalescent phases originated in the United States, Italy and Spain.

Authors' data handling: Reference gene primer amplification yielded estimated nucleated cell counts. Assay used: immunoSEQ multiplex PCR; TCRdb lists only in-frame clones, some missing. That table gives V, J and clone size, and the DNA gave D and trimming. This repertoire shows 120,000 to 150,000 clones, approximately 80% found once; its top ten account for approximately 9%. CDR3 length: 14 amino acids. Trimming took 7 bases from V and 1 from J, leaving 12 bases between them. Germline CDR1 reads SGHRS; CDR2 reads YFSETQ. Sequenced input: peripheral blood. The chain has TRBV5-1 and TRBJ2-1, with unresolved D. This receptor was obtained from a woman of 80 years or more in a cohort sampled during active or convalescent COVID-19. CDR3 residues: CASSSYDSYNEQFF. DNA of the CDR3: TGCGCCAGCTCGTCCTATGATTCCTACAATGAGCAGTTCTTC.